This T cell receptor (beta chain) was sequenced during a study of cytomegalovirus exposure and HLA in healthy donors. Study conclusions and caveats: Equally common other TCR beta chains were less clonally expanded than HLA-associated ones, a later analysis found. The analysis excluded some indistinguishable V segments, including TRBV6-2 and TRBV6-3.

Trimming took 2 bases from V and 1 from J; bases not matched to a gene: 6. CDR3 length: 16 amino acids. Germline V gives CDR1 SGHTS, CDR2 YDEGEE. The PCR ran on 60 Vbeta and 13 Jbeta primers. TCRdb's copy holds only in-frame clones and misses some; the assay was immunoSEQ multiplex PCR. The data show 250,000 to 350,000 clones, just over 85% seen once. About this clone itself: Its specificity is unknown.

The origin of this receptor is a man aged 35-49 years in good health and CMV-seropositive. The chain has TRBV5-8 and TRBJ1-5; 7 nucleotides align to TRBD1. The specimen sequenced was PBMCs. The CDR3 DNA sequence: TGTGCCAGCAGCTTATACAGGGGCGACAGCAATCAGCCCCAGCATTTT. This codes for CASSLYRGDSNQPQHF.